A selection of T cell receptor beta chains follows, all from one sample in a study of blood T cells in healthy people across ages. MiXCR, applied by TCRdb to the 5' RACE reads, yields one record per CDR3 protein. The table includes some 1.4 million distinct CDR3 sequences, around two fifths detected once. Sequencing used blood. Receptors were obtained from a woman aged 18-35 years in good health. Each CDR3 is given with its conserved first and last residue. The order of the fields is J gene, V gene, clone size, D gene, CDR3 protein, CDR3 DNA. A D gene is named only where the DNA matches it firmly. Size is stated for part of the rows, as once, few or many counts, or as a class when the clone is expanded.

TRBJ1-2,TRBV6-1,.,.,CASSEAVGEWGYTF,TGTGCCAGCAGTGAAGCGGTGGGGGAGTGGGGCTACACCTTC
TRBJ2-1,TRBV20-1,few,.,CSAIPGGPFYNEQFF,TGCAGTGCTATCCCTGGAGGCCCCTTTTACAATGAGCAGTTCTTC
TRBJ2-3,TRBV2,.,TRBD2,CARGGLAGGKDMQYF,TGTGCCAGAGGGGGACTAGCGGGAGGAAAGGATATGCAGTATTTT
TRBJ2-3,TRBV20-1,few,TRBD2,CSARTSGSPTDTQYF,TGCAGTGCTAGAACTAGCGGGTCTCCCACAGATACGCAGTATTTT
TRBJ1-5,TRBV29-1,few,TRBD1,CSVAGTGDSNQPQHF,TGCAGCGTAGCCGGGACAGGGGATAGCAATCAGCCCCAGCATTTT
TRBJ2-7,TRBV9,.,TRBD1,CASSPHRQGGNEQYF,TGTGCCAGCAGCCCACACCGACAGGGGGGCAACGAGCAGTACTTC
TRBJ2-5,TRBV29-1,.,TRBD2,CSVKPFREGYNEQYF,TGCAGCGTCAAACCTTTCAGGGAGGGGTACAATGAGCAGTACTTC
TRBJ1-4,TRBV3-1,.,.,CASSQRRGATNEKLFF,TGTGCCAGCAGCCAACGTAGGGGCGCAACTAATGAAAAACTGTTTTTT
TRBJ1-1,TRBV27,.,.,CASSLYQGQGTEAFF,TGTGCCAGCAGTTTATATCAGGGGCAGGGCACTGAAGCTTTCTTT
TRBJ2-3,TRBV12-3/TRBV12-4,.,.,CASSLKSGRDTQYF,TGTGCCAGCAGTTTAAAATCGGGGCGGGATACGCAGTATTTT
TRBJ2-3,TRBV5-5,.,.,CASSLLARGQTDTQYF,TGTGCCAGCAGCTTGTTAGCGAGGGGACAAACAGATACGCAGTATTTT
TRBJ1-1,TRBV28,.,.,CASRITRVSPTEAFF,TGTGCCAGCAGAATTACGAGGGTTTCCCCCACTGAAGCTTTCTTT
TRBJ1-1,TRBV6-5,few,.,CASPYPGEVRLSESNTEAFF,TGTGCCAGCCCTTACCCCGGGGAGGTGCGTTTGTCCGAGTCGAACACTGAAGCTTTCTTT
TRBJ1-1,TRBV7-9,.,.,CASSSASHTEAFF,TGTGCCAGCAGCTCAGCATCGCACACTGAAGCTTTCTTT
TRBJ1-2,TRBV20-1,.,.,CSARAGGAGYGYTF,TGCAGTGCTAGAGCGGGGGGGGCAGGCTATGGCTACACCTTC
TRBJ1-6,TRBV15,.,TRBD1,CATSRDTGTGNAYNSPLHF,TGTGCCACCAGCAGAGATACCGGGACAGGGAACGCTTATAATTCACCCCTCCACTTT
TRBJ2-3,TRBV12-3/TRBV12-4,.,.,CASSSLSPDRRPDAQYF,TGTGCCAGCAGTTCCCTCTCCCCTGACAGGAGACCAGATGCGCAGTATTTT
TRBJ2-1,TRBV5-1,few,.,CASSWGRDEQFF,TGCGCCAGCAGCTGGGGGCGGGATGAGCAGTTCTTC
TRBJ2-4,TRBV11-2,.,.,CASSPPAGAKSIQYF,TGTGCCAGCAGCCCACCAGCCGGAGCCAAAAGCATTCAGTACTTC
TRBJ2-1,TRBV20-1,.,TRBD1,CSARSGGRLDERFF,TGCAGTGCTAGATCAGGGGGCAGGTTAGATGAGCGGTTCTTC
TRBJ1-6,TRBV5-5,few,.,CASRLQGGLINSPLHF,TGTGCCAGCAGACTCCAGGGCGGCTTAATCAATTCACCCCTCCACTTT
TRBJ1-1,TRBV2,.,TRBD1,CASIGTGASTEAFF,TGTGCCAGCATCGGGACAGGGGCCTCCACTGAAGCTTTCTTT
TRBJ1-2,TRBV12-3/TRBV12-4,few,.,CASSFHHELPGYTF,TGTGCCAGCAGTTTCCATCATGAGTTACCGGGCTACACCTTC
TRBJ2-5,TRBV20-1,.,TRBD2,CSATLPGLDIHEQYF,TGCAGTGCTACCCTACCGGGACTAGATATTCATGAGCAGTACTTC
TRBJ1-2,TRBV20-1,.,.,CSARAEGLGYTF,TGCAGTGCTAGAGCGGAGGGGCTGGGCTACACCTTC
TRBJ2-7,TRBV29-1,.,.,CSVVGHEQYF,TGCAGCGTTGTAGGCCACGAGCAGTACTTC
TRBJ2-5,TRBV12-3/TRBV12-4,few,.,CASSLRAAGVRGQYF,TGTGCCAGCAGTTTAAGGGCGGCAGGCGTTAGAGGCCAGTACTTC
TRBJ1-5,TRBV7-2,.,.,CASSLWGGQGQPQHF,TGTGCCAGCAGCTTATGGGGAGGGCAGGGTCAGCCCCAGCATTTT
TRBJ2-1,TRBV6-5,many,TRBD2,CASSRTSGGNEQFF,TGTGCCAGCAGCAGGACTAGCGGGGGTAATGAGCAGTTCTTC